The 23 T cell receptor beta chains below come from one sample, sequenced in a study of blood T cell repertoires in COVID-19. Assay used: immunoSEQ multiplex PCR; TCRdb lists only in-frame clones, some missing. The sample consists of 250,000 or so clones, 80% to 90% of them appearing once. The material sequenced was peripheral blood. The receptors derive from a woman in her thirties or forties who had recovered from COVID-19.

The chain couples TRBV12-3 or TRBV12-4 to TRBJ2-7; a possible D gene is TRBD1 (7 bases). The CDR3 is made up of 13 amino acids. Trimming left V 6 bases short and J 2 bases short, with 11 bases between. CDR3 sequence reads: CASSPGGTYEQYF. CDR3 nucleotide sequence: TGTGCCAGCAGCCCAGGGGGGACCTACGAGCAGTACTTC.

The chain employs TRBV27 and TRBJ1-1, with D unclear. The CDR3 contains 13 residues. Germline V CDR1 and CDR2: MNHEY, SMNVEV (reference sequence). The V gene lost 3 bases and the J gene lost 1 base, with 6 bases spanning the gap. CDR3 nucleotides: TGTGCCAGCAGTTTCAACAGGAACACTGAAGCTTTCTTT. Its translation is CASSFNRNTEAFF.

The chain is built from TRBV9 and TRBJ2-5; perhaps TRBD2 as D (6 bases). The CDR3 has 15 amino acids. Germline CDR1 SGDLS, CDR2 YYNGEE. The germline V and J ends were trimmed by 4 bases and 1 base, with 14 bases remaining between them. The CDR3, as DNA: TGTGCCAGCAGCCCTGGAGGGCAATTCCAAGAGACCCAGTACTTC. Translating it yields CASSPGGQFQETQYF.

The genes are TRBV2 and TRBJ2-7; 13 bases fit TRBD2. This CDR3 spans 15 amino acids. V trimming: 5 bases; J trimming: 4 bases; junction bases outside the gene matches: 5. Looked up from germline, CDR1 is SNHLY and CDR2 is FYNNEI. The CDR3 coding sequence is TGTGCCAGCAGTTCCTGGACTAGCGGGGGATACGAGCAGTACTTC. This translates into CASSSWTSGGYEQYF.

The chain joins TRBV5-1 to TRBJ2-1; 8 bases fit TRBD2. CDR1 is SGHRS, CDR2 YFSETQ, per germline. The CDR3 consists of 14 residues. Trimming removed 0 bases from V and 6 bases from J; junction bases left unmatched: 2. The CDR3 spells CASSLGTSRNEQFF. The CDR3 DNA is TGCGCCAGCAGCTTGGGGACTAGCCGCAATGAGCAGTTCTTC.

The V call is TRBV29-1, the J call TRBJ1-2, with TRBD1 as a possible D gene (5 bases). Per the germline V gene, CDR1 is SQVTM and CDR2 is ANQGSEA. The CDR3 consists of 16 residues. Trimming removed 4 bases from V and 2 bases from J, with 20 bases in between. As DNA, the CDR3 is TGCAGCGTTGCCCCGATTCGACAGACCTTCAACTATGGCTACACCTTC. Translated: CSVAPIRQTFNYGYTF.

The chain joins TRBV4-1 to TRBJ1-1; weak D call: TRBD1 (6 bases). V shed 4 bases and J shed 4 bases, with 10 bases lying between them. Germline CDR1 and CDR2: MGHRA and YSYEKL. CDR3 length equals 13 residues. Here the CDR3 reads CASSLTGPTEAFF. The CDR3 DNA is TGCGCCAGCAGCCTAACAGGGCCCACTGAAGCTTTCTTT.

This clone has a single count. V gene TRBV11-3 combines with J gene TRBJ1-1; 11 positions match TRBD1. Looked up from germline, CDR1 is SGHNT and CDR2 is YENEEA. The CDR3 runs 14 residues. With V trimmed by 8 bases and J by 9 bases, 11 bases remained unmatched. The CDR3 reads CASGISGTGGKAFF. CDR3 bases: TGTGCCAGCGGGATCTCCGGGACAGGGGGAAAAGCTTTCTTT.

V and J are TRBV3-1 (or the pseudogene TRBV3-2) and TRBJ1-4; no clear D gene. This CDR3 contains 14 residues. V shed 4 bases and J shed 3 bases, with 9 bases lying between them. Germline CDR1 reads LGHDT; CDR2 reads YNNKEL (reference sequence). The CDR3 sequence is CASSLLVANEKLFF. DNA for the CDR3: TGTGCCAGCAGCCTCCTCGTAGCTAATGAAAAACTGTTTTTT.

The chain employs TRBV5-6 and TRBJ2-3; the D gene is possibly TRBD2 (5 bases). The CDR3 sequence is 13 residues long. V was pared by 2 bases and J by 3 bases, with 7 bases between. Germline lookup yields CDR1 SGHDT and CDR2 YYEEEE. CDR3 DNA: TGTGCCAGCAGCTTACTAGGGACAGATACGCAGTATTTT. Protein: CASSLLGTDTQYF.

The chain couples TRBV6-1 to TRBJ2-4; maybe TRBD2 (5 bases). Between the trimmed V and J ends, which lost 2 bases and 8 bases, there was a span of 13 bases. The CDR3 has 14 residues. CDR1 and CDR2 (germline): MNHNS, SASEGT. CDR3 DNA sequence: TGTGCCAGCAGTGAAACCGGGTCGAGGGACATTCAGTACTTC. Translation: CASSETGSRDIQYF.

J is TRBJ1-3 and V is TRBV2; a weak D match, TRBD1 (5 bases). There are 15 residues in the CDR3. Germline V gene sequence: CDR1 SNHLY, CDR2 FYNNEI. Trimming removed 2 bases from V and 2 bases from J, with 10 bases in between. CDR3 DNA: TGTGCCAGCAGTGAACTTGGGGGGGCTGGAAACACCATATATTTT. Residues: CASSELGGAGNTIYF.

This chain uses TRBV20-1 with TRBJ2-5, with TRBD1 identical over 9 bases. Germline CDR1 reads DFQATT; CDR2 reads SNEGSKA (reference sequence). This CDR3 has 11 residues. V lost 6 bases to trimming and J lost 5 bases; unmatched junction nucleotides: 1. CDR3 DNA: TGCAGTGCGGGGACAGGGGAGACCCAGTACTTC. This translates into CSAGTGETQYF.

The V and J genes are TRBV19 and TRBJ1-1; 7 nucleotides line up with TRBD1. The CDR3 is 17 residues long. Germline V lookup: CDR1 LNHDA, CDR2 SQIVND (reference sequence). J lost 4 bases, V lost 0 bases, and 11 bases had no gene match. The CDR3 DNA follows: TGTGCCAGTAGTATAGATCCCGTCCGACAGGGTTTCACTGAAGCTTTCTTT. This translates into CASSIDPVRQGFTEAFF. Looking up the rest from reference TRBV19 and TRBJ1-1 gives the full variable domain: DGGITQSPKYLFRKEGQNVTLSCEQNLNHDAMYWYRQDPGQGLRLIYYSQIVNDFQKGDIAEGYSVSREKKESFPLTVTSAQKNPTAFYLCASSIDPVRQGFTEAFFGQGTRLTVV.

The CDR3 sequence: CASSIYSGGRADTQYF. CDR3 in DNA: TGTGCCAGTAGTATCTATTCTGGGGGCCGCGCAGATACGCAGTATTTT. The chain joins TRBV19 to TRBJ2-3, with D perhaps matching TRBD1 (6 bases). V lost 3 bases, J lost 4 bases, and 17 bases lay in between. The germline gives CDR1 LNHDA, CDR2 SQIVND (reference sequence). There are 16 residues in the CDR3.

This chain uses TRBV29-1 with TRBJ2-3; TRBD2 is a possible D gene (6 bases). With 3 bases removed from V and 0 bases from J, the gap between germline ends came to 7 bases. The CDR3 sequence is 13 residues long. The germline V gene encodes CDR1 SQVTM and CDR2 ANQGSEA. CDR3 region: CSVEGGSTDTQYF. The CDR3 coding sequence is TGCAGCGTTGAGGGGGGAAGCACAGATACGCAGTATTTT.

The J gene is TRBJ1-1, the V gene TRBV10-3, with D possibly TRBD1 on 6 matching bases. With 6 bases removed from V and 8 bases from J, the gap between germline ends came to 31 bases. The germline gives CDR1 ENHRY, CDR2 SYGVKD. The CDR3 is 18 amino acids. CDR3 region: CAISEGGILAGGRNEAFF. The CDR3 coding sequence is TGTGCCATCAGCGAGGGGGGGATTCTGGCAGGTGGACGAAACGAAGCTTTCTTT.

This chain uses TRBV11-3 with TRBJ2-5, with 7 bases lining up with TRBD2. V lost 5 bases and J lost 7; bases outside the gene matches: 10. The CDR3 loop spans 14 amino acids. The germline V gene has CDR1 SGHNT and CDR2 YENEEA. CDR3 region: CASSRGVSLGTQYF. The CDR3 region has the DNA TGTGCCAGCAGCCGGGGGGTTAGCCTGGGGACCCAGTACTTC.

This chain joins TRBV19 and TRBJ1-5; the match to TRBD1 covers 7 bases. Per germline, CDR1 LNHDA and CDR2 SQIVND (reference sequence). V trimming: 3 bases; J trimming: 4 bases; junction bases outside the gene matches: 6. The CDR3 loop spans 15 amino acids. CDR3 protein: CASSILGQKNQPQHF. The CDR3 nucleotides are TGTGCCAGTAGTATCTTGGGACAGAAGAATCAGCCCCAGCATTTT.

The chain uses TRBV6-2 or TRBV6-3 and TRBJ2-1; the D is unclear. From germline, CDR1 is MNHEY and CDR2 SVGEGT. The V and J ends lost 2 bases and 4 bases respectively, with 12 bases between them. The CDR3 is 15 residues long. The CDR3 sequence is CASSYEDLGYNEQFF. The CDR3 DNA sequence: TGTGCCAGCAGTTACGAGGATCTCGGTTACAATGAGCAGTTCTTC.

This clone was counted a single time. V is TRBV6-5 and J is TRBJ2-3, with 11 nucleotides matching TRBD2. Germline CDR1 reads MNHEY; CDR2 reads SVGAGI. With V trimmed by 6 bases and J by 5 bases, 4 bases remained unmatched. This CDR3 region has 14 residues. CDR3 sequence: CASSSLAGEDTQYF. The CDR3 DNA follows: TGTGCCAGCAGCTCACTAGCGGGAGAAGATACGCAGTATTTT.

The chain joins TRBV7-2 to TRBJ2-1; TRBD2 agrees at 9 bases. CDR3 length equals 16 residues. CDR1 SGHTA and CDR2 FQGNSA come from the germline V gene. The V gene end was trimmed by 7 bases and the J gene end by 5 bases; junction bases not matched to a gene: 12. CDR3 sequence (DNA): TGTGCCAGCACCTCCGGGCCTAGCGGGAATGACAATGAGCAGTTCTTC. This encodes CASTSGPSGNDNEQFF.

The rearrangement uses TRBV3-1 (or the pseudogene TRBV3-2) and TRBJ2-1; 10 positions agree with TRBD2. The CDR3 is 16 amino acids. Germline values: CDR1 LGHDT, CDR2 YNNKEL (reference sequence). V trimming: 4 bases; J trimming: 9 bases; junction bases outside the gene matches: 12. CDR3 sequence reads: CASSPRRKREGGEQFF. In DNA form, the CDR3 reads TGTGCCAGCAGCCCCCGTAGGAAGCGGGAGGGGGGTGAGCAGTTCTTC.